This is a list of T cell receptor beta chains from one sample in a study of patients and donors after allogeneic stem cell transplantation. TCRdb reanalysed the RT-PCR reads using MiXCR and keeps one entry per CDR3 protein. The table has about a million distinct CDR3 sequences, roughly 18% seen once. Sequenced: blood, either unsorted or a sorted T cell fraction (not recorded which). The receptors were sampled from a human donor who was either an allogeneic HSCT recipient or a stem cell or donor lymphocyte infusion donor (not recorded which). It is not recorded whose cells these are; they may come from a transplant donor. Each CDR3 is given with its conserved first and last residue. The D gene is left open where the match is weak. Clone size is shown for a subset of rows, as once, few, many or a class of expanded clone.

J | V | D | size | CDR3 | DNA
TRBJ1-5 | TRBV12-3/TRBV12-4 | NA | few | CASSLTQIGQPQHF | TGTGCCAGCAGTTTAACACAGATCGGTCAGCCCCAGCATTTT
TRBJ1-1 | TRBV20-1 | NA | few | CSARGRGLNTEAFF | TGCAGTGCTAGAGGTAGGGGCTTGAACACTGAAGCTTTCTTT
TRBJ2-3 | TRBV29-1 | NA | NA | CSVDGNTDTQYF | TGCAGCGTTGACGGGAACACAGATACGCAGTATTTT
TRBJ1-1 | TRBV29-1 | NA | NA | CSVVLRNTEAFF | TGCAGCGTTGTCTTGAGGAACACTGAAGCTTTCTTT
TRBJ1-4 | TRBV7-2 | NA | NA | CASSSAYRAHEKLFF | TGTGCCAGCAGCTCCGCTTACAGGGCTCATGAAAAACTGTTTTTT
TRBJ2-7 | TRBV6-5 | TRBD1 | NA | CASSYAWTGGSYEQYF | TGTGCCAGCAGTTACGCCTGGACAGGGGGCTCCTACGAGCAGTACTTC
TRBJ2-7 | TRBV21-1 | NA | NA | CASSLSGGQGFHEQYF | TGTGCCAGCAGTCTTAGTGGAGGACAGGGCTTCCACGAGCAGTACTTC
TRBJ2-7 | TRBV10-3 | NA | NA | CAISGTREQYF | TGTGCCATCAGTGGGACTCGGGAGCAGTACTTC
TRBJ2-5 | TRBV2 | NA | NA | CASSAEGATQYF | TGTGCCAGCAGTGCGGAGGGGGCGACCCAGTACTTC
TRBJ2-1 | TRBV7-9 | NA | few | CASSLEAGREQFF | TGTGCCAGCAGCTTAGAGGCGGGGAGGGAGCAGTTCTTC
TRBJ1-3 | TRBV7-9 | NA | NA | CASSLTGPIYF | TGTGCCAGCAGCTTAACTGGTCCCATATATTTT
TRBJ1-4 | TRBV12-3/TRBV12-4 | NA | many | CASSPGRPFNEKLFF | TGTGCCAGCAGTCCCGGAAGACCTTTTAATGAAAAACTGTTTTTT
TRBJ2-7 | TRBV30 | NA | few | CAWSVPPRGRYEQYF | TGTGCCTGGAGTGTACCCCCCAGGGGGAGGTACGAGCAGTACTTC
TRBJ1-6 | TRBV30 | TRBD1 | NA | CAWNRDRVGPPLHF | TGTGCCTGGAACCGGGACAGGGTTGGACCACCCCTCCACTTT
TRBJ2-1 | TRBV6-2/TRBV6-3 | TRBD2 | few | CASSKGLAGASSYNEQFF | TGTGCCAGCAGCAAGGGACTAGCGGGGGCGAGCTCCTACAATGAGCAGTTCTTC